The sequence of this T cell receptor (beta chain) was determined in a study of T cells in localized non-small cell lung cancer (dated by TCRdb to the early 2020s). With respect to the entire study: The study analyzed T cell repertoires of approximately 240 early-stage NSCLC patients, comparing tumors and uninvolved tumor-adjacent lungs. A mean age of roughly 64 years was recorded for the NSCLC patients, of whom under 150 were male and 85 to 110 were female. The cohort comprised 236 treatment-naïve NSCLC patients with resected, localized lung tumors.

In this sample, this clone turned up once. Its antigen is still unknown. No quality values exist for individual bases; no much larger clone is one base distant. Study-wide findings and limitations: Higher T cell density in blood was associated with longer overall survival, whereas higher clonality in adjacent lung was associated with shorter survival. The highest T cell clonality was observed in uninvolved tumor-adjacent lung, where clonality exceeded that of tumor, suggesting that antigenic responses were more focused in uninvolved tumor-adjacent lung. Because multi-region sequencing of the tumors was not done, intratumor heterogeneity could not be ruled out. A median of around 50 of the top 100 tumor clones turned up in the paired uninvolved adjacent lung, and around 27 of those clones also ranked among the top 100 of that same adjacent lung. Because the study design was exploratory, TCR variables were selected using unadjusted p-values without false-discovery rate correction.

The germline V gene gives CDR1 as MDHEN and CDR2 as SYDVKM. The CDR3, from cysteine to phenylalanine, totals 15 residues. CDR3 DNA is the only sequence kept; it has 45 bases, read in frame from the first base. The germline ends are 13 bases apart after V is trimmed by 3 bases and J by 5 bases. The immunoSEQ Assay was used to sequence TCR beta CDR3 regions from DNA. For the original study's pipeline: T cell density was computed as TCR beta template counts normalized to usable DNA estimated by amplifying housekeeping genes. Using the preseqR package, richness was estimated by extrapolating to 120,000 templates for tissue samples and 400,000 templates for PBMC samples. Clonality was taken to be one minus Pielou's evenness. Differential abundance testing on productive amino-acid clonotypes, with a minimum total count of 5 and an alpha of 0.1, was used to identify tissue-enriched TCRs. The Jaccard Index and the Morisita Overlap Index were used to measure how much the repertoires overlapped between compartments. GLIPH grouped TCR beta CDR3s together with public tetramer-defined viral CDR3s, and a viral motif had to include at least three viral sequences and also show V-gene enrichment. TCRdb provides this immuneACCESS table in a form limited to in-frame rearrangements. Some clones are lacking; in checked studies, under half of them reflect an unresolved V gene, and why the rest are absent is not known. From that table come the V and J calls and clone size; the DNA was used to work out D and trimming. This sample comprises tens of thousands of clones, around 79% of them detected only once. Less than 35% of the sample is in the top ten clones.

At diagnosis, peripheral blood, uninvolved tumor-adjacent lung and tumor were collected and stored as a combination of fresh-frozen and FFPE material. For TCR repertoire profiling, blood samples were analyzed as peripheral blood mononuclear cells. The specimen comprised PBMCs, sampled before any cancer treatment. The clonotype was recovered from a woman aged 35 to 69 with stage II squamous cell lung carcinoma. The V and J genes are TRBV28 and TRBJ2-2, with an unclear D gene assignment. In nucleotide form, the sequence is TGTGCCAGCAGTTTGTCGGGCGGATGGACCGGGGAGCTGTTTTTT. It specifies CASSLSGGWTGELFF.